The 11 T cell receptor beta chains presented below share a single source sample, sequenced in a study of post-analysis software for immune sequencing data. The study's findings and limits: Patients had higher frequencies than controls of about five TRBV segments, including TRBV5-6, TRBV5-1 and TRBV20-1.

Unique-molecular-identifier-tagged TCR beta cDNA libraries were used. From the PCR reads, TCRdb called clonotypes with MiXCR, one entry per CDR3 protein. This table has about half a million distinct CDR3 sequences, 30% to 40% appearing once. The antigens these receptors bind are not known. Sequencing input: blood. The receptors come from a girl under 18 with multiple sclerosis.

This clonotype turned up a few times. V gene TRBV5-1 combines with J gene TRBJ2-7, with 7 positions matching TRBD1. Germline lookup yields CDR1 SGHRS and CDR2 YFSETQ. CDR3 length equals 13 residues. Losses at the gene ends were 6 bases for V and 1 base for J; bases not matched to a gene: 4. As DNA, the CDR3 is TGCGCCAGCAAAGGGACAGAATCCTACGAGCAGTACTTC. It yields the protein CASKGTESYEQYF.

The CDR3 here is CSARDLGDSGGTDTQYF. In DNA, the CDR3 is TGCAGTGCTAGAGATCTCGGCGACTCAGGGGGCACAGATACGCAGTATTTT. The gene calls are TRBV20-1 and TRBJ2-3; tentative D call: TRBD1 (6 bases). Germline assignment: CDR1 DFQATT and CDR2 SNEGSKA (reference sequence). The V gene lost 0 bases and the J gene lost 1 base, with 17 bases spanning the gap. The CDR3 runs to 17 residues.

This chain links TRBV20-1 with TRBJ2-5, with a weak D call TRBD2 (5 bases). Trimming removed 0 bases from V and 2 bases from J, with 13 bases in between. CDR1 is DFQATT, CDR2 SNEGSKA, per germline (reference sequence). CDR3 length: 15 amino acids. The DNA for the CDR3 is TGCAGTGCTAGAGATCTTTACGGGGAGCAAGAGACCCAGTACTTC. Translated, it gives CSARDLYGEQETQYF.

This clonotype turned up a few times. The chain employs TRBV5-1 and TRBJ2-6; tentatively, D is TRBD1 (6 bases). V shed 3 bases and J shed 2 bases, with 9 bases lying between them. The germline V gene encodes CDR1 SGHRS and CDR2 YFSETQ. The CDR3 sequence is 15 residues long. The CDR3 here is CASSYHRAGANVLTF. CDR3 nucleotide sequence: TGCGCCAGCAGCTACCACAGGGCTGGGGCCAACGTCCTGACTTTC.

The sample holds a few counts of this clonotype. J is TRBJ2-1 and V is TRBV4-2, with 12 bases lining up with TRBD2. CDR3 length equals 16 residues. The germline CDR1 and CDR2 sequences are LGHNA and YNFKEQ. Trimming took 1 base from V and 9 from J; bases not matched to a gene: 7. This chain's CDR3 is CASSQGASGGAREQFF. The CDR3, as DNA: TGTGCCAGCAGCCAAGGGGCTAGCGGGGGGGCTCGTGAGCAGTTCTTC.

This chain uses TRBV11-2 with TRBJ2-4; 11 nucleotides line up with TRBD1. CDR1 is SGHAT, CDR2 FQNNGV, per germline. The CDR3 contains 15 residues. The V and J ends lost 5 bases and 0 bases, in that order; junction bases with no gene match: 0. Here the CDR3 reads CASSGQGAAKNIQYF. CDR3 DNA: TGTGCCAGCAGCGGACAGGGGGCAGCCAAAAACATTCAGTACTTC.

This clonotype was picked up a small number of times. The chain uses TRBV20-1 and TRBJ2-7, with D possibly matching TRBD1 (5 bases). V lost 0 bases and J lost 2, with 8 bases in between. The CDR3 is made up of 13 amino acids. CDR1 is DFQATT, CDR2 SNEGSKA, per germline (reference sequence). The CDR3 spells CSAREGATYEQYF. CDR3 DNA sequence: TGCAGTGCTAGAGAAGGGGCGACCTACGAGCAGTACTTC.

The table lists this clonotype with a few counts. V usage is TRBV27 and J usage is TRBJ2-3, with TRBD2 identical over 7 bases. Per the germline V gene, CDR1 is MNHEY and CDR2 is SMNVEV (reference sequence). CDR3 length: 15 amino acids. V gave up 3 bases and J gave up 3 bases; unmatched junction bases: 6. The CDR3 DNA follows: TGTGCCAGCAGTTTGGGCTGGCGGGGGACAGATACGCAGTATTTT. Encoded protein: CASSLGWRGTDTQYF.

In its sample, this clonotype was seen a few times. This sequence joins TRBV6-2 or TRBV6-3 and TRBJ2-1; TRBD2 matches at 7 bases. J was trimmed by 7 bases and V by 5 bases; bases with no gene match: 2. The CDR3 totals 12 residues. The germline V gene has CDR1 MNHEY and CDR2 SVGEGT. CDR3 region: CASSPSGNEQFF. The CDR3 DNA sequence: TGTGCCAGCAGTCCTAGCGGAAATGAGCAGTTCTTC.

Regarding this clonotype: A much bigger clone sits one base away, suggesting this may be a read error. Since no conserved phenylalanine or tryptophan closes the CDR3, a read error is the likely cause. The gene calls are TRBV10-1 and TRBJ2-1; D uncertain. CDR1 and CDR2 (germline): WNHNN, SYGVQD (reference sequence). The ends were cut back, 0 bases at V and 5 bases at J, with 11 bases in the middle. This CDR3 contains 15 residues. CDR3: CASSESGRSHNEQFS. For the CDR3, the DNA is TGCGCCAGCAGTGAGTCAGGTAGATCCCACAATGAGCAGTTCTCC.

This clonotype appeared a few times. The chain couples TRBV20-1 to TRBJ2-5; D ambiguous. Germline-derived CDR1 and CDR2 are DFQATT and SNEGSKA (reference sequence). This CDR3 has 14 residues. The V end lost 0 bases, the J end lost 2 bases, and 10 bases lay between the germline ends. CDR3 residues: CSARDPRVQETQYF. The CDR3, as DNA: TGCAGTGCTAGAGATCCCCGGGTTCAAGAGACCCAGTACTTC.